These 25 T cell receptor beta chains came from one sample sequenced in a study of blood T cell repertoires in COVID-19. TCRdb's copy holds only in-frame clones and misses some; the assay was immunoSEQ multiplex PCR. The sample includes roughly 280,000 clones, 70% to 90% of them seen just once. The sample comprised peripheral blood. The receptors derive from a woman in her 70s with acute or convalescent COVID-19.

The J gene is TRBJ1-5, the V gene TRBV2; no clear D. CDR3 length: 14 residues. Between the trimmed V and J ends, which lost 5 bases and 3 bases, there was a span of 11 bases. The germline CDR1 and CDR2 sequences are SNHLY and FYNNEI. The CDR3 nucleotides read TGTGCCAGCAGTAGGGAGGGAAACAATCAGCCCCAGCATTTT. Its protein product is CASSREGNNQPQHF. The full variable domain, completed using reference TRBV2 and TRBJ1-5, is EPEVTQTPSHQVTQMGQEVILRCVPISNHLYFYWYRQILGQKVEFLVSFYNNEISEKSEIFDDQFSVERPDGSNFTLKIRSTKLEDSAMYFCASSREGNNQPQHFGDGTRLSIL.

Here the CDR3 DNA reads TGTGCCAGCTCGGGAGGGCTGGATGAAAAACTGTTTTTT. Protein: CASSGGLDEKLFF. The chain has TRBV18 and TRBJ1-4; D is unclear. In germline, CDR1 is KGHSH, CDR2 LQKENI. The CDR3 runs to 13 residues. Trimming removed 6 bases at V and 6 bases at J, with 11 bases between.

Only a few counts were recorded for this clone. The V gene is TRBV7-9, the J gene TRBJ1-2, with D unresolved. Germline V lookup: CDR1 SEHNR, CDR2 FQNEAQ (reference sequence). The CDR3 loop spans 13 amino acids. Trimming cost V 2 bases and J 8 bases, with 12 bases left between them. This CDR3 is CASSLSWERGYTF. In DNA form, the CDR3 reads TGTGCCAGCAGCTTATCGTGGGAGAGGGGCTACACCTTC.

This chain uses TRBV2 with TRBJ2-7, with D possibly matching TRBD2 (6 bases). The CDR3 runs to 15 residues. Germline-derived CDR1 and CDR2 are SNHLY and FYNNEI. Trimming took 4 bases from V and 2 from J, leaving 15 bases between them. The CDR3 sequence is CASSGIAGPTYEQYF. In DNA, the CDR3 is TGTGCCAGCAGTGGAATCGCGGGGCCCACCTACGAGCAGTACTTC.

The chain has TRBV2 and TRBJ1-5; the D is unclear. Germline-derived CDR1 and CDR2 are SNHLY and FYNNEI. Trimming pared 3 bases from V and 4 bases from J, leaving 10 bases between. CDR3 length: 14 residues. CDR3 sequence (DNA): TGTGCCAGCAGTGAGGGCAGTATTAATCAGCCCCAGCATTTT. Amino acids: CASSEGSINQPQHF.

The rearrangement joins TRBV7-2 to TRBJ1-5; D is unclear. This CDR3 has 13 residues. The V and J ends lost 5 bases and 7 bases respectively, with 12 bases between them. CDR1 and CDR2 (germline): SGHTA, FQGNSA. The CDR3 here is CASSPGMRQPQHF. The CDR3 DNA reads TGTGCCAGCAGCCCGGGAATGAGGCAGCCCCAGCATTTT.

The V and J genes are TRBV7-8 and TRBJ1-1; 8 bases map to TRBD1. V lost 2 bases and J lost 1; bases outside the gene matches: 0. Germline CDR1 SGHVS, CDR2 FQNEAQ. The CDR3 loop spans 14 amino acids. The CDR3 DNA reads TGTGCCAGCAGCTTAACAGGGGGGAACACTGAAGCTTTCTTT. Translation gives CASSLTGGNTEAFF.

The chain has TRBV5-1 and TRBJ2-7; 7 nucleotides agree with TRBD2. V lost 7 bases to trimming and J lost 1 base; unmatched junction nucleotides: 8. CDR3 length: 14 residues. The germline V gene encodes CDR1 SGHRS and CDR2 YFSETQ. CDR3 sequence (DNA): TGCGCCAGCCGATCGACGGGGGGTTCCTACGAGCAGTACTTC. It yields the protein CASRSTGGSYEQYF.

This chain joins TRBV5-8 and TRBJ1-1; no reliable D call. This CDR3 is 14 amino acids long. Germline V gives CDR1 SGHTS, CDR2 YDEGEE. Trimming took 3 bases from V and 1 from J, leaving 10 bases between them. CDR3 in DNA: TGTGCCAGCAGCTCCCTTCCGGGGAACACTGAAGCTTTCTTT. Translating it yields CASSSLPGNTEAFF.

The rearrangement uses TRBV3-1 (or the pseudogene TRBV3-2) and TRBJ2-3; 9 bases agree with TRBD1. Germline CDR1 LGHDT, CDR2 YNNKEL (reference sequence). The V segment lost 4 bases and the J segment 6 bases; nucleotides outside the gene matches: 8. The CDR3 runs to 15 residues. The CDR3 spells CASSPTGGAMDTQYF. The CDR3 DNA reads TGTGCCAGCAGCCCAACAGGGGGCGCAATGGATACGCAGTATTTT.

This clone is a singleton in its sample. The rearrangement joins TRBV9 to TRBJ2-5; 7 positions match TRBD1. With V trimmed by 4 bases and J by 6 bases, 15 bases remained unmatched. Germline V gene lookup returns CDR1 SGDLS and CDR2 YYNGEE. The CDR3 sequence is 16 residues long. CDR3 residues: CASSPRQGQNLQTQYF. The CDR3 coding sequence is TGTGCCAGCAGCCCGAGACAGGGACAGAATCTGCAGACCCAGTACTTC.

The chain combines TRBV14 with TRBJ2-4; 9 bases fit TRBD1. This CDR3 has 14 residues. With 4 bases clipped from V and 6 bases from J, the junction kept 4 bases outside the gene matches. The V gene's germline CDR1 is SGHDN and CDR2 FVKESK. CDR3 sequence: CASSLRDRVNIQYF. The CDR3 coding sequence is TGTGCCAGCAGCCTCCGGGACAGGGTAAACATTCAGTACTTC.

The chain employs TRBV4-2 and TRBJ2-5, with TRBD2 matching over 7 bases. Trimming at V came to 0 bases and at J to 2 bases, leaving 0 bases not matched to a gene. CDR1 and CDR2 (germline): LGHNA, YNFKEQ. The CDR3 spans 14 residues. This chain's CDR3 is CASSQEGGQETQYF. The DNA for the CDR3 is TGTGCCAGCAGCCAAGAGGGAGGGCAAGAGACCCAGTACTTC.

The chain combines TRBV6-8 with TRBJ1-1, with TRBD1 matching over 10 bases. CDR1 is MNHGY and CDR2 is SAAAGT in the germline V gene. Trimming took 5 bases from V and 1 from J; bases not matched to a gene: 4. This CDR3 is built from 15 residues. The CDR3 DNA reads TGTGCCAGCAGTACCCGACAGGGGGCGAACACTGAAGCTTTCTTT. Translation: CASSTRQGANTEAFF.

DNA for the CDR3: TGTGCCAGCAGCTTGGAAACGGCAGGATACAATGAGCAGTTCTTC. Translation: CASSLETAGYNEQFF. J is TRBJ2-1 and V is TRBV5-4; no reliable D call. Trimming pared 0 bases from V and 4 bases from J, leaving 11 bases between. This CDR3 has 15 amino acids. CDR1 SGHNT and CDR2 YYREEE come from the germline V gene (reference sequence).

The chain recombines TRBV9 with TRBJ2-2; TRBD1 matches at 11 bases. The CDR3 loop spans 15 amino acids. Trimming at V came to 5 bases and at J to 7 bases, leaving 7 bases not matched to a gene. Germline assignment: CDR1 SGDLS and CDR2 YYNGEE. CDR3 DNA sequence: TGTGCCAGCAGTGGACAGGGGGCGCGGGTCGGGGAGCTGTTTTTT. Translation gives CASSGQGARVGELFF.

The chain couples TRBV11-2 to TRBJ1-4, with D tentatively TRBD1 (5 bases). The V gene's germline CDR1 is SGHAT and CDR2 FQNNGV. Trimming cost V 5 bases and J 8 bases, with 18 bases left between them. The CDR3 extends over 15 amino acids. The CDR3 is CASSLSEGRGEKLFF. The CDR3 DNA reads as TGTGCCAGCAGCCTCTCGGAGGGGCGAGGGGAAAAACTGTTTTTT.

This clone was seen only a few times. The V gene is TRBV6-6, the J gene TRBJ2-1, with D possibly TRBD1 on 7 matching bases. V was shortened by 6 bases and J by 7 bases, with 22 bases between the two germline ends. The CDR3 is made up of 16 amino acids. Germline V gene lookup returns CDR1 MNHNY and CDR2 SVGAGI (reference sequence). CDR3 residues: CASRPSWRGLGNEQFF. In DNA form, the CDR3 reads TGTGCCAGCAGGCCTAGTTGGAGGGGGCTGGGGAATGAGCAGTTCTTC.

The chain links TRBV5-1 to TRBJ2-3, with 7 positions matching TRBD2. Germline values: CDR1 SGHRS, CDR2 YFSETQ. V was clipped by 4 bases and J by 4 bases; unmatched bases: 18. The CDR3 length is 18 residues. CDR3 region: CASSPIPGLSQEPDTQYF. Written as DNA, the CDR3 is TGCGCCAGCAGCCCTATTCCGGGACTAAGTCAGGAACCAGATACGCAGTATTTT.

Worth noting for this clone: Other DNA variants within this sample encode the same CDR3. The chain links TRBV5-1 to TRBJ2-1; 10 bases are shared with TRBD2. CDR3 length equals 15 residues. The J segment lost 3 bases and the V segment lost 0 bases, leaving 0 bases of the junction unmatched. Germline V CDR1 and CDR2: SGHRS, YFSETQ. CDR3 residues: CASSLVAGGYNEQFF. DNA of the CDR3: TGCGCCAGCAGCTTGGTAGCGGGGGGCTACAATGAGCAGTTCTTC.

This chain connects TRBV11-2 to TRBJ1-5; D unclear. This CDR3 is 14 amino acids long. The V gene lost 6 bases and the J gene lost 4 bases, with 13 bases spanning the gap. Per the germline V gene, CDR1 is SGHAT and CDR2 is FQNNGV. The CDR3 reads CASSPSGPNQPQHF. CDR3 nucleotides: TGTGCCAGCAGTCCATCAGGCCCGAATCAGCCCCAGCATTTT. The full variable domain, its missing parts supplied by reference TRBV11-2 and TRBJ1-5, is EAGVAQSPRYKIIEKRQSVAFWCNPISGHATLYWYQQILGQGPKLLIQFQNNGVVDDSQLPKDRFSAERLKGVDSTLKIQPAKLEDSAVYLCASSPSGPNQPQHFGDGTRLSIL.

The chain joins TRBV11-2 to TRBJ1-5; a possible D gene is TRBD1 (6 bases). The ends were cut back, 4 bases at V and 0 bases at J, with 16 bases in the middle. CDR3 size: 17 residues. Germline values: CDR1 SGHAT, CDR2 FQNNGV. CDR3 loop: CASSSSTGTRSNQPQHF. The CDR3 nucleotides are TGTGCCAGCAGCTCATCCACAGGGACCCGTAGCAATCAGCCCCAGCATTTT.

J is TRBJ2-1 and V is TRBV9; 7 positions agree with TRBD1. The CDR3 runs 15 residues. Germline V gene lookup returns CDR1 SGDLS and CDR2 YYNGEE. After removal of 4 bases from V and 7 bases from J, the junction contained 11 bases not matched to a gene. CDR3 sequence reads: CASSPLTGKRNEQFF. The CDR3 nucleotides are TGTGCCAGCAGCCCCTTGACAGGGAAAAGGAATGAGCAGTTCTTC.

The chain combines TRBV27 with TRBJ1-5; 10 nucleotides match TRBD1. This CDR3 has 15 amino acids. In germline, CDR1 is MNHEY, CDR2 SMNVEV (reference sequence). The trim removed 4 bases at V and 4 bases at J, leaving 4 bases unmatched. The CDR3: CASSSGTGVNQPQHF. DNA of the CDR3: TGTGCCAGCAGTTCCGGGACAGGGGTTAATCAGCCCCAGCATTTT.

The chain combines TRBV7-9 with TRBJ1-5; 7 positions agree with TRBD1. Losses at the gene ends were 6 bases for V and 7 bases for J; bases not matched to a gene: 12. This CDR3 is 15 amino acids long. CDR1 is SEHNR and CDR2 is FQNEAQ in the germline V gene (reference sequence). The CDR3 sequence is CASSTATGLGQPQHF. Written as DNA, the CDR3 is TGTGCCAGCAGTACCGCGACAGGGCTCGGACAGCCCCAGCATTTT.